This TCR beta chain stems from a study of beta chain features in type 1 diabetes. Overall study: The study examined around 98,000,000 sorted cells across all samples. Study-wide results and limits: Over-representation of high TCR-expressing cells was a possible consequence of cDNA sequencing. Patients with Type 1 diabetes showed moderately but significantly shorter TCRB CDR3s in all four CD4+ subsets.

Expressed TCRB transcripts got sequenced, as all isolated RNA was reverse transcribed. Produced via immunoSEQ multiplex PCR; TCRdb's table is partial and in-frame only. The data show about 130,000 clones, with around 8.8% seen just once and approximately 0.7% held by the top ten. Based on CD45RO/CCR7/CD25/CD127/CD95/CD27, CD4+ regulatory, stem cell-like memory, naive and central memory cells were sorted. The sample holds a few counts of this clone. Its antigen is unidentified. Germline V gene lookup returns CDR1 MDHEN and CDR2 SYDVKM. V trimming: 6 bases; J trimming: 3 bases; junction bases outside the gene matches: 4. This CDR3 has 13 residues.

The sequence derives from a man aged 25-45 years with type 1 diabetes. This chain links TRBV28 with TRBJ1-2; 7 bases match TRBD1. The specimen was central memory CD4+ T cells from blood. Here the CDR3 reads CASRRGQYYGYTF. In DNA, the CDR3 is TGTGCCAGCAGGAGGGGGCAGTACTATGGCTACACCTTC.